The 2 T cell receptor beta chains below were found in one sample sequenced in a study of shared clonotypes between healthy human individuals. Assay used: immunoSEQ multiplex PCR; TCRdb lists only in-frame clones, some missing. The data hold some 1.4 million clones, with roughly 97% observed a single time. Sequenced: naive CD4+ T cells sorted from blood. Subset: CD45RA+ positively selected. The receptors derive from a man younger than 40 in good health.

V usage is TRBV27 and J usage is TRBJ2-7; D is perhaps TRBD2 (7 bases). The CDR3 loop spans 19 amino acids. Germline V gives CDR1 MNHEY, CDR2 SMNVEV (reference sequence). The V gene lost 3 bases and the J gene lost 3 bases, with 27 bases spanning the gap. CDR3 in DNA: TGTGCCAGCAGTTTTTTAACTAGCGACCCGATCAAGGGGGGCTACGAGCAGTACTTC. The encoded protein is CASSFLTSDPIKGGYEQYF.

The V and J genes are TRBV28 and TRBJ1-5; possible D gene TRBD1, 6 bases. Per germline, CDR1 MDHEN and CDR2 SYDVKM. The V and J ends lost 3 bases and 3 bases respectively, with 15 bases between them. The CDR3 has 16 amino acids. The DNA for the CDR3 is TGTGCCAGCAGTTTCTCTGGGGGGGGCTACAATCAGCCCCAGCATTTT. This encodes CASSFSGGGYNQPQHF. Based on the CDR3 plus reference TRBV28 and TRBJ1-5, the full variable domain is DVKVTQSSRYLVKRTGEKVFLECVQDMDHENMFWYRQDPGLGLRLIYFSYDVKMKEKGDIPEGYSVSREKKERFSLILESASTNQTSMYLCASSFSGGGYNQPQHFGDGTRLSIL.